What follows is one TCR beta chain and its context. The data derive from a study of blood T cell repertoires in COVID-19. Study information: Acute and convalescent COVID-19 samples came from the United States, Italy and Spain. The analysed material was cDNA or gDNA that came from T cells, B-cell-depleted T cells, or PBMCs.

V lost 0 bases and J lost 2, with 5 bases in between. The CDR3 has 13 residues. The germline V gene encodes CDR1 SGHDT and CDR2 YYEEEE. Per the original methods: Reference gene primer amplification yielded estimated nucleated cell counts. Here immunoSEQ multiplex PCR was the method, and the copy in TCRdb shows in-frame clones only, minus some. The V and J calls and clone size are taken from that table; D and trimming were inferred from the DNA. This table holds some 70,000 clones, around 84% found once. This receptor was obtained from a man aged 50-59 years with active COVID-19. The genes are TRBV5-6 and TRBJ1-2; unclear D gene. Sequenced sample: peripheral blood. CDR3 sequence reads: CASSLAQNYGYTF. The DNA of the CDR3 is TGTGCCAGCAGCTTGGCACAAAACTATGGCTACACCTTC.